These 5 T cell receptor beta chains share one sample of origin, sequenced in a study of T cells in Graves' hyperthyroidism and ophthalmopathy. Amplification of TCR beta CDR3 regions used RNA as the template. The TCR CDR3 first-round RT-PCR relied on the HTBI primer set. TCRdb reanalysed the multiplex PCR reads using MiXCR and keeps one entry per CDR3 protein. The sample contains about 600,000 distinct CDR3 sequences, 14% of which appear only once. The sample was blood. These receptors were taken from a woman in her late teens or twenties with Graves' ophthalmopathy.

This clonotype was seen at least ten times. The chain joins TRBV5-8 to TRBJ2-5, with 10 positions matching TRBD1. The CDR3 sequence is 18 residues long. Germline V gene data show CDR1 as SGHTS and CDR2 as YDEGEE. J lost 0 bases, V lost 2 bases, and 10 bases had no gene match. The CDR3 nucleotides are TGTGCCAGCAGCTTTGAGGGGACAGGGGCGGCCAACCAAGAGACCCAGTACTTC. Protein: CASSFEGTGAANQETQYF.

V and J are TRBV28 and TRBJ1-6, with 9 bases matching TRBD1. This CDR3 contains 16 residues. The ends lost 5 bases at V and 10 bases at J; junction bases unmatched: 12. Germline values: CDR1 MDHEN, CDR2 SYDVKM. In DNA form, the CDR3 reads TGTGCCAGCAGTATCGAACAGGGGGCAGGGGTCTCACCCCTCCACTTT. As protein: CASSIEQGAGVSPLHF.

This clonotype was seen only a few times. V usage is TRBV27 and J usage is TRBJ1-2; no definite D call. CDR1 and CDR2 from the germline V gene are MNHEY and SMNVEV (reference sequence). The V end was cut by 5 bases, the J end by 4 bases, with 14 bases between. The CDR3 is made up of 14 amino acids. Here the CDR3 DNA reads TGTGCCAGCAGTGGTTTGGGCCGGGGCTATGGCTACACCTTC. It translates to CASSGLGRGYGYTF.

The chain joins TRBV20-1 to TRBJ2-5; the match to TRBD2 covers 12 bases. Germline CDR1 and CDR2: DFQATT and SNEGSKA (reference sequence). Germline trimming cut 5 bases from V and 6 bases from J; bases unmatched to any gene: 10. There are 15 residues in the CDR3. CDR3 in amino acids: CSARPGLAGRKTQYF. The CDR3 DNA is TGCAGTGCTCGCCCGGGACTAGCGGGTCGCAAGACCCAGTACTTC.

This clonotype came up a few times. The chain recombines TRBV29-1 with TRBJ2-7; the D is unclear. V lost 3 bases and J lost 5, with 14 bases in between. In germline, CDR1 is SQVTM, CDR2 ANQGSEA. The length of the CDR3 is 13 residues. CDR3 in amino acids: CSVEGYRADEQYF. The CDR3 bases are TGCAGCGTTGAGGGTTATAGGGCGGACGAGCAGTACTTC.